The present T cell receptor beta chain was sequenced within a study of blood T cell repertoires in COVID-19. Across the whole study: Donors in the United States, Italy and Spain gave samples during acute or convalescent COVID-19. The cDNA or gDNA used as material had been derived from T cells, B-cell-depleted T cells, or PBMCs.

In its sample, this clone was seen a few times. The junction had 8 bases not matched to a gene; V was cut back by 1 base and J by 4 bases. The CDR3 contains 17 residues. Germline CDR1 reads SGHDN; CDR2 reads FVKESK. Source study methods: From reference gene primer amplification, estimates of nucleated cell counts were derived. TCRdb keeps only in-frame clones here, not all; method: immunoSEQ multiplex PCR. D and trimming come from the DNA, and the V and J calls and clone size come from that table. The repertoire has hundreds of thousands of clones, about nine tenths of them found once; the top ten carry 1.4%.

This clonotype originated in a woman between 25 and 40 years old with active or convalescent COVID-19. The chain links TRBV14 to TRBJ2-7; TRBD1 matches 12 bases. Sequences were obtained from peripheral blood. CDR3 residues: CASSQVRWDRGPYEQYF. The DNA for the CDR3 is TGTGCCAGCAGCCAAGTAAGATGGGACAGGGGGCCTTACGAGCAGTACTTC.